Listed below are T cell receptor beta chains from one sample, sequenced in a study of shared clonotypes between healthy human individuals. The table came from immunoSEQ multiplex PCR; TCRdb's copy has only in-frame clones and leaves some out. Here the sample spans 150,000 to 200,000 clones, around 93% being singletons. Sequenced material: naive CD4+ T cells sorted from blood. These receptors were obtained from a woman in her twenties or thirties in good health. Each CDR3 is given with its conserved first and last residue. A D gene is named only where the DNA matches it firmly. Where a row states a size, it is once, few, many or the class of an expanded clone; other rows omit it.

NA,TRBD2,TRBV6-4,TRBJ2-7,TGTGCCAGCAGTGTAGCCGGGACTAGCGTTTACGAGCAGTACTTC,CASSVAGTSVYEQYF
NA,TRBD2,TRBV5-1,TRBJ2-2,TGCGCCAGCAGCTTCACTCCGGGACTAGCGGGAGAGCGGGAGCTGTTTTTT,CASSFTPGLAGERELFF
NA,TRBD1,TRBV5-1,TRBJ1-1,TGCGCCAGCAGCCCAACCCCGGGACAGCCTCTCACTGAAGCTTTCTTT,CASSPTPGQPLTEAFF
NA,NA,TRBV5-1,TRBJ1-3,TGCGCCAGCAGCTTGGCTGGATCCAACACGATCTCTGGAAACACCATATATTTT,CASSLAGSNTISGNTIYF
NA,NA,TRBV19,TRBJ2-2,TGTGCCAGTACCGCACAGGGAGTTTTCGCCGGGGAGCTGTTTTTT,CASTAQGVFAGELFF
NA,NA,TRBV4-1,TRBJ1-1,TGCGCCAGCAGCCCCCCGGGCGGGGGGGACACTGAAGCTTTCTTT,CASSPPGGGDTEAFF
NA,NA,TRBV11-3,TRBJ2-2,TGTGCCAGCAGCTTCTCCCGGGTTAACACCGGGGAGCTGTTTTTT,CASSFSRVNTGELFF
NA,NA,TRBV28,TRBJ1-5,TGTGCCAGCAGCCCCGGGACCGACCCTTTTCAGCCCCAGCATTTT,CASSPGTDPFQPQHF
few,TRBD2,TRBV7-2,TRBJ2-7,TGTGCCAGCAGCTTAACCTCCGGGACTAGCCTCTACGAGCAGTACTTC,CASSLTSGTSLYEQYF
NA,NA,TRBV7-9,TRBJ1-1,TGTGCCAGCAGCCCATATTGGAACACTGAAGCTTTCTTT,CASSPYWNTEAFF
once,NA,TRBV5-8,TRBJ2-7,TGTGCCAGCACCATGACAGGATTTGTCTCCTACGAGCAGTACTTC,CASTMTGFVSYEQYF
NA,TRBD1,TRBV28,TRBJ1-2,TGTGCCAGCAGCCGTCCCGGGACAGGGAACTATGGCTACACCTTC,CASSRPGTGNYGYTF
NA,NA,TRBV28,TRBJ1-2,TGTGCCAGCAGTCTCAGGGGCGGCTACACCTTC,CASSLRGGYTF
NA,TRBD1,TRBV19,TRBJ1-2,TGTGCCAGTAGCCCGAACAGGGGGCTTGGGGGCTATGGCTACACCTTC,CASSPNRGLGGYGYTF
NA,TRBD1,TRBV5-1,TRBJ1-1,TGCGCCAGCAGCTTCACAGGGGGCGGAGAGACTGAAGCTTTCTTT,CASSFTGGGETEAFF
once,NA,TRBV28,TRBJ2-7,TGTGCCAGCAGACGGGATCGGGTGAGGGTCTACGAGCAGTACTTC,CASRRDRVRVYEQYF
NA,NA,TRBV6-6,TRBJ1-1,TGTGCCAGCAGTTACTCGCGGCAGAACACTGAAGCTTTCTTT,CASSYSRQNTEAFF
NA,TRBD2,TRBV27,TRBJ2-7,TGTGCCAGCCTGAGGACTAGCGGGAGGTACGAGCAGTACTTC,CASLRTSGRYEQYF
NA,TRBD2,TRBV4-1,TRBJ2-7,TGCGCCAGCAGCCAATCCCTTGGACTAGCGCTCTACGAGCAGTACTTC,CASSQSLGLALYEQYF
NA,NA,TRBV18,TRBJ1-2,TGTGCCAGCTCCTTATCCGGGGGGAGCTATGGCTACACCTTC,CASSLSGGSYGYTF
NA,NA,TRBV2,TRBJ1-5,TGTGCCAGCAGTGACAGGAGGGAGGGACATAATCAGCCCCAGCATTTT,CASSDRREGHNQPQHF
NA,NA,TRBV11-2,TRBJ2-2,TGTGCCAGCCTTCTAGCAGTAACGAACACCGGGGAGCTGTTTTTT,CASLLAVTNTGELFF
NA,NA,TRBV13,TRBJ1-1,TGTGCCAGCAGCTTACGATGGGGAGGGAGGACTGAAGCTTTCTTT,CASSLRWGGRTEAFF
NA,NA,TRBV6-1,TRBJ2-7,TGTGCCAGCGCCGGGAGACACTACGAGCAGTACTTC,CASAGRHYEQYF
NA,TRBD1,TRBV28,TRBJ2-1,TGTGCCAGCAAAACCGGGACAGGGGGGACTGGGGAGCAGTTCTTC,CASKTGTGGTGEQFF
NA,NA,TRBV15,TRBJ2-1,TGTGCCACCAGCAGAGATCCGGGAATTAGCTCCTACAATGAGCAGTTCTTC,CATSRDPGISSYNEQFF
NA,NA,TRBV6-5,TRBJ1-2,TGTGCCAGCAGTTACGCGGCGGTTACTAACTATGGCTACACCTTC,CASSYAAVTNYGYTF
NA,TRBD2,TRBV7-2,TRBJ2-7,TGTGCCAGCAGCTTTGCCGGACTAGTCGAGCAGTACTTC,CASSFAGLVEQYF
NA,NA,TRBV28,TRBJ1-2,TGTGCCAGCAGCGGCGGGGAAGCGGGAGCTAACTATGGCTACACCTTC,CASSGGEAGANYGYTF
NA,NA,TRBV18,TRBJ2-7,TGTGCCAGCTCACCACTTAAAGACCCGTCGGGTTACGAGCAGTACTTC,CASSPLKDPSGYEQYF
NA,NA,TRBV5-8,TRBJ1-5,TGTGCCAGCAGCTTGGCTGGGGGGTATAGCAATCAGCCCCAGCATTTT,CASSLAGGYSNQPQHF
NA,NA,TRBV5-1,TRBJ1-1,TGCGCCAGCTCCGGAGGCAGAGTCACTGAAGCTTTCTTT,CASSGGRVTEAFF
NA,TRBD2,TRBV7-9,TRBJ2-7,TGTGCCAGCAGCCGACCTTTAGACTCTAGCGGGACGCTCTCCTACGAGCAGTACTTC,CASSRPLDSSGTLSYEQYF
NA,TRBD2,TRBV19,TRBJ2-3,TGTGCCAGTAGTATAGAAAGCGGGAGGGCTGCAGATACGCAGTATTTT,CASSIESGRAADTQYF
NA,TRBD1,TRBV18,TRBJ1-4,TGTGCCAGCTCACCCCGGGACAGGGGGGGAAGTGAAAAACTGTTTTTT,CASSPRDRGGSEKLFF
NA,NA,TRBV7-2,TRBJ1-1,TGTGCCAGCAGCTCACAGGGAGGTTCCGAAGCTTTCTTT,CASSSQGGSEAFF
NA,TRBD1,TRBV4-3,TRBJ2-7,TGCGCCAGCAGCCAAGATCGGAGTGACAGGGGACCCTTTAGTGAGCAGTACTTC,CASSQDRSDRGPFSEQYF